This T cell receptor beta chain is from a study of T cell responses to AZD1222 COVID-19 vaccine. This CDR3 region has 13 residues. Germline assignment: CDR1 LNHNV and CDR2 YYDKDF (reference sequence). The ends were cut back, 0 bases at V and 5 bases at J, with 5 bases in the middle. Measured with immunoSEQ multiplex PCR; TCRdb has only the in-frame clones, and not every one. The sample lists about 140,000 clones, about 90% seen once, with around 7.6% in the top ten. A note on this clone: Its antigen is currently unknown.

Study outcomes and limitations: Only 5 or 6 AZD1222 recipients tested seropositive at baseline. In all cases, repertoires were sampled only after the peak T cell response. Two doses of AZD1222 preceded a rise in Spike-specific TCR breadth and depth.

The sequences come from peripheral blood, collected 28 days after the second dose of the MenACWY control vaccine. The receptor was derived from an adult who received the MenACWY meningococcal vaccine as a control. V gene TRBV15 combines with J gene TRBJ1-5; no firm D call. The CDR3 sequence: CATSRDPDQPQHF. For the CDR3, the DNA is TGTGCCACCAGCAGAGATCCGGATCAGCCCCAGCATTTT.